One TCR beta chain is described in this entry. Its antigen remains unidentified. Unique molecular identifiers were incorporated when the TCRbeta library was constructed. A single record per CDR3 protein comes from TCRdb applying MiXCR to the PCR reads. The data contain some 87,000 distinct CDR3 sequences, roughly a sixth of them singletons. These data originate in a study of T-cell reconstitution after alpha-beta-depleted transplantation in children. The ends were cut back, 4 bases at V and 5 bases at J, with 12 bases in the middle. The germline gives CDR1 LGHDT, CDR2 YNNKEL (reference sequence). The CDR3 loop spans 14 amino acids. Study-level findings and limits: In some patients, recipient T cells and intrathymic progenitors surviving conditioning explained high day-60 diversity. From newly produced T cells came most of the T-cell counts and diversity one year after transplant. Where alpha-beta T cells came from about two months after transplant was reportedly several hundred expanded graft clones.

The TCR was taken from a male patient between 2 and 15 years old who had a stem cell transplant for acute lymphoblastic leukemia, so the T cells may come from the graft donor. The sequencing here drew on PBMCs, mostly from graft donor cells, taken 180 days after TCRalphabeta/CD19-depleted stem cell transplant. The chain is built from TRBV3-1 and TRBJ2-1; D uncertain. The CDR3: CASSREKLDNEQFF. As DNA, the CDR3 is TGTGCCAGCAGCCGAGAGAAATTAGACAATGAGCAGTTCTTC.